A single TCR beta chain is shown here with its context. The antigen this receptor binds is unknown. At one of its ends the junction is not consistent with the germline gene, which may arise from a read error. The sample comes from a study of spatial heterogeneity in lung cancer (dated by TCRdb to about 2019). Background on the whole study: More beta-chain than alpha-chain transcripts were consistently detected, likely reflecting higher beta-chain transcript abundance. In the raw uncorrected reads, each unique combination of TCR and UMI appeared more than ten times on average. In non-small cell lung cancer, the study made a quantitative comparison of TCR alpha and beta repertoires among multiple tumor regions, matched nontumor lung and blood. Nonsynonymous mutation counts, determined by whole-exome sequencing of tumor tissue, were related to features of the TCR repertoire. Both alpha and beta chains were TCR-sequenced in samples taken at surgery, namely 220 tumor regions, approximately 66 matched nontumor lung samples and over 55 PBMC samples.

Libraries were made using 5' RACE. The data were produced on a NextSeq 500. To allow correction of PCR and sequencing errors, the TCR library protocol tagged every TCR cDNA molecule with a unique molecular identifier. The original pipeline was this. TCR identification, UMI-based error correction and CDR3 extraction were performed with Decombinator tools. TCRs above a frequency of 2 per 1,000, corresponding to the top 1% of the tumor frequency distribution, were defined as expanded. Renyi diversity was computed with the R vegan package after each repertoire had been subsampled 100 times to 5,000 TCRs. To build CDR3 similarity networks, amino acid triplet string-kernel similarity was used, and CDR3s were connected when their pairwise similarity was above 0.82. The public reads were run again by TCRdb, first through fastp at Q25 and then through MiXCR, and only productive beta chains were kept. Rows with a matching CDR3 protein are joined into one entry that keeps the most common DNA and genes. Clone size and V and J calls follow TCRdb, not the original study. This sample has tens of thousands of distinct CDR3 sequences in its table, and about an eighth of those were observed once. Under 7.5% of the sample goes to the ten largest clones.

The time point label, as the study defines it: sample taken at primary tumor resection. TCR sequencing used whole RNA extracted from tumor and nontumor lung tissue, or from cryopreserved PBMC samples, without cell sorting. Donors were over 60 patients with early-stage, untreated non-small cell lung cancer from the lung TRACERx cohort. Patients were selected for TCR sequencing only if sufficient RNA was available from at least two tumor regions. Its CDR3 holds 16 amino acids, cysteine through phenylalanine. Just CDR3 DNA is preserved here, 48 bases in frame from base 1. The germline V gene (reference sequence) supplies CDR1 SSHAT and CDR2 FNYEAQ. What the study reported, not specific to this receptor: Additional single-cell paired TCR alpha and beta sequencing was considered necessary to confirm, at a functional level, the hypothesis that regional TCRs recognize regional mutations. Ubiquitous expanded tumor TCRs were found in blood more often at tumor resection than at routine follow-up.

The sequencing here drew on PBMCs, taken at surgery. The sequence came from a male donor with early-stage non-small cell lung cancer. The chain is assembled from TRBV7-7 and TRBJ2-2; the junction holds 7 bases that match TRBD2. The nucleotide sequence is TGTGCTAGCAGCTTACTCAGCGGGAACCTTGGCGGGGAGCTGTTTTTT. Translated, this is CASSLLSGNLGGELFF.